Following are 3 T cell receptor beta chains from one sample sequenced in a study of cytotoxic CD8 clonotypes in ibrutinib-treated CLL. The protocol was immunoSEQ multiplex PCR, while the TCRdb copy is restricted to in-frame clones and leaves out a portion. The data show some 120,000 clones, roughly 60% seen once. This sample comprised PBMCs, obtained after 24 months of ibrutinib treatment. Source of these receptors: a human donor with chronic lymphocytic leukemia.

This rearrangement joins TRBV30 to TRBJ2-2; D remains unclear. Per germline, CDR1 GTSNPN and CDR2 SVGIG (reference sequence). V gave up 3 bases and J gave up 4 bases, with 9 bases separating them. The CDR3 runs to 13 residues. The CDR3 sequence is CAWSPLGTGELFF. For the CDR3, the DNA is TGTGCCTGGAGCCCCCTGGGCACCGGGGAGCTGTTTTTT.

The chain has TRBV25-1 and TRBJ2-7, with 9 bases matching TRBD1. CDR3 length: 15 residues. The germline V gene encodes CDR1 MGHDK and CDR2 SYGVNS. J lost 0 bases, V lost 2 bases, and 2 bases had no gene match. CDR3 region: CASSEGTGSSYEQYF. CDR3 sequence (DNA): TGTGCCAGCAGTGAAGGGACAGGGAGCTCCTACGAGCAGTACTTC.

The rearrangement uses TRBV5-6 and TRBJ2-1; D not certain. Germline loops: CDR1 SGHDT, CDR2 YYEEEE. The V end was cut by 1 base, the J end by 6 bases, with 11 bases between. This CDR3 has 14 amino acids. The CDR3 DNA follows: TGTGCCAGCAGCTTGTTTAGGGCTTTCAATGAGCAGTTCTTC. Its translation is CASSLFRAFNEQFF.